The clone carrying this TCR beta chain appeared a few times. Other DNA sequences within the sample encode an identical CDR3. Participants spanned ages about 18 to 100 years and resided in around 25 US areas. Cohorts were determined from participant-reported clinical history. This CDR3 contains 13 residues. Germline V lookup: CDR1 LGHNA, CDR2 YSLEER. Trimming cost V 0 bases and J 1 base, with 3 bases left between them. The data belong to a study of blood T cell repertoires in COVID-19. About the study: Sources were T cells, B-cell-depleted T cells, or PBMCs; the material itself was cDNA or gDNA.

Original handling: The authors estimated nucleated cell counts from reference gene primer amplification. TCRdb keeps only in-frame clones here, not all; method: immunoSEQ multiplex PCR. V, J and clone size were drawn from that table, and D and trimming were deduced from the DNA. The data contain roughly 220,000 clones, around 83% of them seen just once; the ten biggest clones take up 1.3%. The sequence was collected from a woman aged 40 to 50 with acute COVID-19. The specimen was PBMCs or T cells enriched from blood (not recorded which). The chain is built from TRBV4-3 and TRBJ1-1, with D uncertain. DNA of the CDR3: TGCGCCAGCAGCCAAGATCGGAACACTGAAGCTTTCTTT. Its translation is CASSQDRNTEAFF.